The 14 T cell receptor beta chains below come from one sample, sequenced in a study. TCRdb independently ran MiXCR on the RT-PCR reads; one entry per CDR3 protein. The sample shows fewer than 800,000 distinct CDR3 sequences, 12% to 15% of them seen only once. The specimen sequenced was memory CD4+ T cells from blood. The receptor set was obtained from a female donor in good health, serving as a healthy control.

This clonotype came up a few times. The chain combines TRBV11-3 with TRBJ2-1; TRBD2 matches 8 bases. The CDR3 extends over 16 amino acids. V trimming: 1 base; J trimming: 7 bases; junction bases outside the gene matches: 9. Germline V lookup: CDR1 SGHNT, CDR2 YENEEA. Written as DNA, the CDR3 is TGTGCCAGCAGCTTAGTTGGCGGGAGGAGAGGGAATGAGCAGTTCTTC. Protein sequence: CASSLVGGRRGNEQFF.

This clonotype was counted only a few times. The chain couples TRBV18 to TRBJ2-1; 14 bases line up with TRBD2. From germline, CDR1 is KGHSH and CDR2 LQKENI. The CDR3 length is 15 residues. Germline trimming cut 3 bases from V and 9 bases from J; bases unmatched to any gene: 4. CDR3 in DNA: TGTGCCAGCTCACCTTCCGGACTAGCGGGAGGTGAGCAGTTCTTC. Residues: CASSPSGLAGGEQFF.

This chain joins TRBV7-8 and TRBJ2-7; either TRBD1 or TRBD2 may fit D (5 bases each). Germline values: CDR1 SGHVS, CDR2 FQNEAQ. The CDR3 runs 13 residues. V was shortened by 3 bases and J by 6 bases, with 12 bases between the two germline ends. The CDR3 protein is CASSFGTAGEQYF. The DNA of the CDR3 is TGTGCCAGCAGCTTTGGGACCGCGGGCGAGCAGTACTTC.

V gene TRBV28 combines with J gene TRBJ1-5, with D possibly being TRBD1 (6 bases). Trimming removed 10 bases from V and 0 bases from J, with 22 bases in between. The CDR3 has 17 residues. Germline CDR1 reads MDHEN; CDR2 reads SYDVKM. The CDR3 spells CATRRGGAGASNQPQHF. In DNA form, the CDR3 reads TGTGCCACCCGCCGGGGGGGCGCAGGGGCTAGCAATCAGCCCCAGCATTTT. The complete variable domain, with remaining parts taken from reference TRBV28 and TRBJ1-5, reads DVKVTQSSRYLVKRTGEKVFLECVQDMDHENMFWYRQDPGLGLRLIYFSYDVKMKEKGDIPEGYSVSREKKERFSLILESASTNQTSMYLCATRRGGAGASNQPQHFGDGTRLSIL.

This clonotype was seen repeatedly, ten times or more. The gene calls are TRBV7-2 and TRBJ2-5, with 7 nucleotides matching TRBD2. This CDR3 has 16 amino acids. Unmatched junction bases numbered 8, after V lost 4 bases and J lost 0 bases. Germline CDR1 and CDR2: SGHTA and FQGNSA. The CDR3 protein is CASSSRLAANQETQYF. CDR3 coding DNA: TGTGCCAGCAGCTCCCGGCTAGCGGCCAACCAAGAGACCCAGTACTTC.

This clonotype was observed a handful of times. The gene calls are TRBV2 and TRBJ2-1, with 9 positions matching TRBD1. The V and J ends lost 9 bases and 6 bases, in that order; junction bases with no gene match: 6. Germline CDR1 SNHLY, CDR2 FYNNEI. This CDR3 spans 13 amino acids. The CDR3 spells CARKGQGGNEQFF. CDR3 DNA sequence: TGTGCCAGGAAGGGACAGGGAGGCAATGAGCAGTTCTTC.

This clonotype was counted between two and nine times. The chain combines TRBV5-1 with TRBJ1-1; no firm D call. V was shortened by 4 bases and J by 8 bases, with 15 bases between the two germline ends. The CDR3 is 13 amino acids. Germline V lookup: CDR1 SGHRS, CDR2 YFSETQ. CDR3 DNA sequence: TGCGCCAGCAGCCGCAACGAAGATATAGAAGCTTTCTTT. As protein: CASSRNEDIEAFF.

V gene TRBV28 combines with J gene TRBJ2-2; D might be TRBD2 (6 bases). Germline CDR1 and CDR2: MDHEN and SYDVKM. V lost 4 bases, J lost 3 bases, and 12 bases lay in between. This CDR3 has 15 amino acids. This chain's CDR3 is CASSWYGGYTGELFF. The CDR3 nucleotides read TGTGCCAGCAGTTGGTACGGGGGTTACACCGGGGAGCTGTTTTTT.

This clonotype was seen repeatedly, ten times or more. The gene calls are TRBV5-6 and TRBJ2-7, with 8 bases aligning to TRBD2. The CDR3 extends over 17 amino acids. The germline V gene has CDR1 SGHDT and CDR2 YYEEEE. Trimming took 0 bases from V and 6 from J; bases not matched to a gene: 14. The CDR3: CASSLAGGRLVFGEQYF. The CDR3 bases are TGTGCCAGCAGCTTGGCTGGCGGGAGGCTGGTTTTCGGCGAGCAGTACTTC.

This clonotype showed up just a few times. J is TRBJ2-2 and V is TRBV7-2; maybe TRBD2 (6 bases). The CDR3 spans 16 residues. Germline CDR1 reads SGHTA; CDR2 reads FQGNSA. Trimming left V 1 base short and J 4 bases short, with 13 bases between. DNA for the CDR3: TGTGCCAGCAGCTTAGGTGGAGGGGCTGCCACCGGGGAGCTGTTTTTT. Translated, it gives CASSLGGGAATGELFF.

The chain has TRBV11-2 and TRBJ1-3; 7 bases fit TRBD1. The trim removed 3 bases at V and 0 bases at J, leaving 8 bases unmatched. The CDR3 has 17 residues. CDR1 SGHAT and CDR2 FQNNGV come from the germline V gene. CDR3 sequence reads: CASSFNRGPSSGNTIYF. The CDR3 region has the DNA TGTGCCAGCAGCTTCAACAGGGGTCCGAGCTCTGGAAACACCATATATTTT.

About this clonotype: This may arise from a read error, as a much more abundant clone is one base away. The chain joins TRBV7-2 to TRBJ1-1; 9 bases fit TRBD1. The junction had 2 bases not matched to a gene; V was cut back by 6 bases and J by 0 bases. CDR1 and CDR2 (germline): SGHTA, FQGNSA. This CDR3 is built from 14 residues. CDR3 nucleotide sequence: TGTGCCAGCAGGAGACAGGGGGTGAACACTGAAGCTTTCTTT. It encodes CASRRQGVNTEAFF.

The CDR3 spells CALLVVWGRYNEQFF. DNA for the CDR3: TGTGCCCTCTTAGTAGTTTGGGGACGGTACAATGAGCAGTTCTTC. The chain recombines TRBV30 with TRBJ2-1; either TRBD1 or TRBD2 may fit D (5 bases each). The CDR3 runs to 15 residues. In germline, CDR1 is GTSNPN, CDR2 SVGIG (reference sequence). Trimming shortened V by 8 bases and J by 4 bases, and 21 bases separated the two germline ends.

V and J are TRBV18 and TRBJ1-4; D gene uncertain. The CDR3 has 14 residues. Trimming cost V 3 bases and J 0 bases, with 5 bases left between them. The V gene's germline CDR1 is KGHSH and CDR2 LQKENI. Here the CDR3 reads CASSPSTTNEKLFF. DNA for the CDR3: TGTGCCAGCTCACCCTCGACAACTAATGAAAAACTGTTTTTT.